These 32 T cell receptor beta chains were sequenced from one sample in a study of brain T cells in children with intractable seizures. The sequenced cases were selected for having the highest brain T cell transcript signatures. Using immunoSEQ multiplex PCR, the repertoire was profiled, and TCRdb retains in-frame clones only, with some absent. The sample shows around 2,500 clones, around 82% of them seen only once. Sequencing was performed on resected brain tissue, taken at surgery. The receptors here all came from a boy in the first two years of life with hemimegalencephaly and intractable seizures.

V gene TRBV6-6 combines with J gene TRBJ1-1, with 8 bases that match TRBD1. The CDR3 extends over 13 amino acids. The V gene end was trimmed by 6 bases and the J gene end by 3 bases; junction bases not matched to a gene: 3. Germline V gene sequence: CDR1 MNHNY, CDR2 SVGAGI (reference sequence). The CDR3 protein is CASSDRGHTEAFF. The CDR3 DNA reads as TGTGCCAGCAGCGACAGGGGCCACACTGAAGCTTTCTTT.

This chain uses TRBV11-2 with TRBJ1-2; D gene uncertain. Trimming left V 5 bases short and J 4 bases short, with 5 bases between. From germline, CDR1 is SGHAT and CDR2 FQNNGV. This CDR3 comprises 11 residues. DNA of the CDR3: TGTGCCAGCAGCGGCCTCTATGGCTACACCTTC. Its translation is CASSGLYGYTF.

This chain links TRBV5-6 with TRBJ2-1; D is uncertain. This CDR3 region has 15 residues. V lost 1 base, J lost 4 bases, and 12 bases lay in between. CDR1 SGHDT and CDR2 YYEEEE come from the germline V gene. The CDR3 DNA is TGTGCCAGCAGCTTGAGGACCCTCCTTTACAATGAGCAGTTCTTC. It specifies CASSLRTLLYNEQFF.

The chain uses TRBV2 and TRBJ1-3; 8 nucleotides agree with TRBD1. CDR3 length equals 19 residues. CDR1 and CDR2 (germline): SNHLY, FYNNEI. With 5 bases clipped from V and 3 bases from J, the junction kept 18 bases outside the gene matches. CDR3 region: CASSQIVRIGQGVGNTIYF. In nucleotides, the CDR3 is TGTGCCAGCAGTCAAATAGTCCGGATCGGACAGGGCGTTGGAAACACCATATATTTT.

The chain employs TRBV5-1 and TRBJ2-1; TRBD2 aligns across 9 bases. The germline V gene has CDR1 SGHRS and CDR2 YFSETQ. The CDR3 has 16 amino acids. V lost 0 bases to trimming and J lost 4 bases; unmatched junction nucleotides: 5. The CDR3 coding sequence is TGCGCCAGCAGCTTGGTGGTGACTAGCGGTTACAATGAGCAGTTCTTC. Its translation: CASSLVVTSGYNEQFF.

The J gene is TRBJ2-7, the V gene TRBV3-1 (or the pseudogene TRBV3-2), with no clear D. Trimming took off 1 base at V and 5 bases at J, with 9 bases between the two ends. This CDR3 region has 13 residues. Germline CDR1 LGHDT, CDR2 YNNKEL (reference sequence). The CDR3: CASSQVFRDEQYF. The CDR3 bases are TGTGCCAGCAGCCAAGTCTTTCGGGACGAGCAGTACTTC.

This chain joins TRBV9 and TRBJ1-1, with D unclear. CDR3 length equals 14 residues. Trimming pared 5 bases from V and 7 bases from J, leaving 18 bases between. Germline CDR1 is SGDLS and CDR2 is YYNGEE. The DNA for the CDR3 is TGTGCCAGCAGTGGGTCGTACCGGGGAGATGAAGCTTTCTTT. Translated: CASSGSYRGDEAFF.

The J gene is TRBJ2-7, the V gene TRBV28; TRBD1 aligns across 9 bases. The length of the CDR3 is 15 residues. Germline lookup yields CDR1 MDHEN and CDR2 SYDVKM. V was clipped by 3 bases and J by 3 bases; unmatched bases: 6. The CDR3 DNA reads as TGTGCCAGCAGTTTTAGAGGGACAGGGTACTACGAGCAGTACTTC. Amino acids: CASSFRGTGYYEQYF.

V is TRBV21-1 and J is TRBJ1-2; TRBD1 reflects the table's D call only, with no check against the DNA. TRBV21-1 is listed as a pseudogene. The CDR3 extends over 14 amino acids. The CDR3 sequence is CASSKSGTAYGYTF. Here the CDR3 DNA reads TGTGCCAGCAGCAAGTCCGGGACAGCTTATGGCTACACCTTC.

This chain joins TRBV7-2 and TRBJ1-1; no clear D gene. The CDR3 loop spans 13 amino acids. V lost 6 bases to trimming and J lost 3 bases, with 11 bases between them. Germline CDR1 reads SGHTA; CDR2 reads FQGNSA. Here the CDR3 reads CASSFIEDTEAFF. For the CDR3, the DNA is TGTGCCAGCAGTTTTATAGAGGACACTGAAGCTTTCTTT.

The chain carries TRBV27 and TRBJ2-7; no clear D gene. Trimming removed 0 bases from V and 4 bases from J, with 16 bases in between. This CDR3 is 16 amino acids long. Germline CDR1 is MNHEY and CDR2 is SMNVEV (reference sequence). The CDR3 here is CASSLSAIIKPYEQYF. CDR3 nucleotide sequence: TGTGCCAGCAGTTTATCAGCCATAATAAAACCATACGAGCAGTACTTC.

The V gene is TRBV3-1 (or the pseudogene TRBV3-2), the J gene TRBJ2-3, with a possible D match to TRBD2 (5 bases). In germline, CDR1 is LGHDT, CDR2 YNNKEL (reference sequence). CDR3 length: 16 amino acids. The V end was cut by 3 bases, the J end by 4 bases, with 17 bases between. CDR3 protein: CASSHLEGRESDTQYF. The CDR3 coding sequence is TGTGCCAGCAGCCACCTAGAAGGGAGAGAATCAGATACGCAGTATTTT.

This chain connects TRBV7-9 to TRBJ2-3; no reliable D call. V lost 3 bases, J lost 1 base, and 8 bases lay in between. There are 14 residues in the CDR3. Germline assignment: CDR1 SEHNR and CDR2 FQNEAQ (reference sequence). CDR3 nucleotides: TGTGCCAGCAGCTTCCCGCTGGGCACAGATACGCAGTATTTT. Translated: CASSFPLGTDTQYF.

The V gene is TRBV28, the J gene TRBJ2-5; 9 bases are shared with TRBD2. J gave up 4 bases and V 5 bases, and 11 bases lay outside the gene matches. The CDR3 contains 16 residues. CDR1 is MDHEN, CDR2 SYDVKM, per germline. CDR3: CASSPLLAGPGETQYF. DNA of the CDR3: TGTGCCAGCAGTCCCCTACTAGCGGGCCCTGGAGAGACCCAGTACTTC. The variable domain in full, completed from reference TRBV28 and TRBJ2-5, reads DVKVTQSSRYLVKRTGEKVFLECVQDMDHENMFWYRQDPGLGLRLIYFSYDVKMKEKGDIPEGYSVSREKKERFSLILESASTNQTSMYLCASSPLLAGPGETQYFGPGTRLLVL.

To note about this clone: It may be a read error: a sequence one base away is much more abundant. This chain joins TRBV29-1 and TRBJ2-7; no reliable D call. The length of the CDR3 is 11 residues. Trimming pared 3 bases from V and 3 bases from J, leaving 6 bases between. The V gene's germline CDR1 is SQVTM and CDR2 ANQGSEA. CDR3 region: CSVEEGYEQYF. The DNA of the CDR3 is TGCAGCGTTGAGGAAGGCTACGAGCAGTACTTC.

This chain joins TRBV2 and TRBJ2-5, with 10 bases that match TRBD2. Germline V gene sequence: CDR1 SNHLY, CDR2 FYNNEI. V was pared by 4 bases and J by 5 bases, with 7 bases of the junction left unmatched. This CDR3 contains 15 residues. The CDR3 DNA reads as TGTGCCAGCAGTGTGTTGAGCGGGAGGGGGGAGACCCAGTACTTC. It translates to CASSVLSGRGETQYF.

The chain has TRBV6-5 and TRBJ1-2; no firm D call. The germline V gene has CDR1 MNHEY and CDR2 SVGAGI. V gave up 6 bases and J gave up 4 bases, with 12 bases separating them. The CDR3 runs 13 residues. CDR3 protein: CASSLRGPYGYTF. The CDR3, as DNA: TGTGCCAGCAGCCTACGGGGTCCCTATGGCTACACCTTC.

The V gene is TRBV19, the J gene TRBJ2-7; the match to TRBD1 covers 8 bases. The CDR3 length is 16 residues. Germline assignment: CDR1 LNHDA and CDR2 SQIVND (reference sequence). The V gene end was trimmed by 5 bases and the J gene end by 3 bases; junction bases not matched to a gene: 12. The CDR3, as DNA: TGTGCCAGTAGTCCCCTCTCCGGGACAGGAATCTACGAGCAGTACTTC. Protein sequence: CASSPLSGTGIYEQYF.

V is TRBV5-1 and J is TRBJ2-7; D is ambiguous. The length of the CDR3 is 14 residues. CDR1 and CDR2 from the germline V gene are SGHRS and YFSETQ. Trimming took 2 bases from V and 1 from J, leaving 10 bases between them. For the CDR3, the DNA is TGCGCCAGCAGCTTAACGGTGCCATCCTACGAGCAGTACTTC. Translation gives CASSLTVPSYEQYF.

The CDR3 loop reads CASRETPRTDTQYF. As DNA, the CDR3 is TGTGCCAGCAGGGAGACCCCCCGCACAGATACGCAGTATTTT. This chain links TRBV27 with TRBJ2-3; D unresolved. Between the trimmed V and J ends, which lost 6 bases and 1 base, there was a span of 11 bases. Germline assignment: CDR1 MNHEY and CDR2 SMNVEV (reference sequence). The CDR3 loop spans 14 amino acids.

This clone has just a few counts. The chain combines TRBV29-1 with TRBJ1-1; weak D call: TRBD1 (5 bases). The CDR3 totals 14 residues. V dropped 2 bases and J dropped 2 bases, with 12 bases sitting between them. Germline assignment: CDR1 SQVTM and CDR2 ANQGSEA. The CDR3, as DNA: TGCAGCGTTGAATATTACAGGACCAACACTGAAGCTTTCTTT. Translation: CSVEYYRTNTEAFF.

The CDR3 DNA reads TGTGCCAGCAGCTTCCCGGGACAGGGGGCTCGGACTGAAGCTTTCTTT. Amino acids: CASSFPGQGARTEAFF. V is TRBV11-2 and J is TRBJ1-1; TRBD1 matches 12 bases. V gave up 3 bases and J gave up 5 bases; unmatched junction bases: 7. Per the germline V gene, CDR1 is SGHAT and CDR2 is FQNNGV. This CDR3 is 16 amino acids long.

The chain uses TRBV7-8 and TRBJ2-3; 10 nucleotides align to TRBD2. Trimming took 3 bases from V and 2 from J; bases not matched to a gene: 14. Looked up from germline, CDR1 is SGHVS and CDR2 is FQNEAQ. This CDR3 has 19 residues. The CDR3 loop reads CASSFSASGRNRHTDTQYF. CDR3 nucleotides: TGTGCCAGCAGCTTTAGTGCTAGCGGGAGAAACAGGCACACAGATACGCAGTATTTT.

This chain uses TRBV3-1 (or the pseudogene TRBV3-2) with TRBJ2-1, with a tentative D call TRBD1 (5 bases). The V end lost 4 bases, the J end lost 10 bases, and 11 bases lay between the germline ends. CDR3 length: 12 amino acids. CDR1 is LGHDT, CDR2 YNNKEL, per germline (reference sequence). The CDR3 coding sequence is TGTGCCAGCAGCCCCTGGGGCTACGAGCAGTTCTTC. Encoded protein: CASSPWGYEQFF.

J is TRBJ2-1 and V is TRBV5-1; either TRBD1 or TRBD2 may supply D (5 bases each). This CDR3 has 13 amino acids. CDR1 is SGHRS and CDR2 is YFSETQ in the germline V gene. Trimming stripped 5 bases from V and 8 bases from J, with 14 bases between. The CDR3 spells CASSYGGIDEQFF. Written as DNA, the CDR3 is TGCGCCAGCAGTTATGGGGGTATCGATGAGCAGTTCTTC.

This rearrangement joins TRBV2 to TRBJ2-7; possibly TRBD2 for D (6 bases). The V end was cut by 8 bases, the J end by 4 bases, with 18 bases between. The germline V gene encodes CDR1 SNHLY and CDR2 FYNNEI. The CDR3 sequence is 14 residues long. In nucleotides, the CDR3 is TGTGCCAGCCGGTTGCGGGGTGGGGAATACGAGCAGTACTTC. This encodes CASRLRGGEYEQYF.

The chain joins TRBV20-1 to TRBJ1-1, with D uncertain. CDR1 is DFQATT, CDR2 SNEGSKA, per germline (reference sequence). The CDR3 covers 12 residues. V gave up 3 bases and J gave up 7 bases, with 12 bases separating them. CDR3 loop: CSASPQTYEAFF. CDR3 DNA sequence: TGCAGTGCTAGTCCCCAGACATATGAAGCTTTCTTT.

The rearrangement joins TRBV24-1 to TRBJ1-5, with TRBD1 identical over 7 bases. The CDR3 covers 15 residues. The V gene end was trimmed by 0 bases and the J gene end by 2 bases; junction bases not matched to a gene: 0. CDR1 is KGHDR and CDR2 is SFDVKD in the germline V gene. The CDR3 sequence: CATSDLTGGNQPQHF. The CDR3 nucleotides read TGTGCCACCAGTGATTTGACAGGGGGCAATCAGCCCCAGCATTTT.

V is TRBV5-1 and J is TRBJ2-1, with D tentatively TRBD2 (6 bases). CDR1 is SGHRS, CDR2 YFSETQ, per germline. CDR3 length: 15 amino acids. The V end was cut by 3 bases, the J end by 5 bases, with 15 bases between. CDR3 loop: CASSWGLAAHNEQFF. The CDR3 coding sequence is TGCGCCAGCAGCTGGGGGTTAGCGGCCCACAATGAGCAGTTCTTC.

J is TRBJ2-7 and V is TRBV7-9; D possibly corresponds to TRBD2 (6 bases). This CDR3 comprises 15 residues. V shed 1 base and J shed 3 bases, with 13 bases lying between them. Germline V gives CDR1 SEHNR, CDR2 FQNEAQ (reference sequence). The CDR3 sequence is CASSLVGSGYYEQYF. In nucleotides, the CDR3 is TGTGCCAGCAGCTTAGTAGGTAGCGGATACTACGAGCAGTACTTC.

This clone was observed once. The V and J genes are TRBV7-9 and TRBJ1-2; 8 bases map to TRBD1. This CDR3 region has 15 residues. Germline V gene lookup returns CDR1 SEHNR and CDR2 FQNEAQ (reference sequence). Trimming removed 0 bases from V and 5 bases from J; junction bases left unmatched: 5. CDR3 loop: CASSLAQDRGYGYTF. The CDR3 DNA is TGTGCCAGCAGCTTAGCGCAAGACAGGGGTTATGGCTACACCTTC.

The gene calls are TRBV7-2 and TRBJ1-5, with 9 bases lining up with TRBD1. With 4 bases clipped from V and 5 bases from J, the junction kept 0 bases outside the gene matches. The V gene's germline CDR1 is SGHTA and CDR2 FQGNSA. The length of the CDR3 is 13 residues. The CDR3 is CASSWTGDQPQHF. CDR3 nucleotide sequence: TGTGCCAGCAGCTGGACAGGGGATCAGCCCCAGCATTTT.